Detailed here is one T cell receptor beta chain. This clone showed up just a few times. Its antigen is not yet known. The input lacks base qualities; no much larger clone sits a single base away. The data were obtained in a study of blood T cell repertoires in COVID-19 (dated by TCRdb to the early 2020s). Regarding the study in general: The collaborator samples originated in the United States, Italy and Spain and spanned the acute and convalescent phases of COVID-19. The material from the prospective study consisted of cDNA or gDNA derived from T cells, B-cell-depleted T cells, or PBMCs. Subjects who had been exposed to COVID-19, were actively infected with it, or had recovered from it provided the deeply sampled blood TCRbeta repertoires that made up the dataset. The repertoires were released in a freely available public database meant as a resource for research on the immune response to SARS-CoV-2. Samples came from the ongoing ImmuneRACE study (first 160 participants) plus 1,254 subjects from 6 global collaborators. The sample metadata nearly always contained a de-identified subject ID, COVID-19 status, age in years and sex. Where HLA class I and class II types were available, the types were taken from metadata supplied by the sample provider, not from assay-based typing.

Looking up the germline V gene yields CDR1 KGHSH and CDR2 LQKENI. From the cysteine up to the phenylalanine, the CDR3 has a length of 15 residues. Of the read, only the CDR3 DNA is kept; its 45 bases are in frame from base 1. At the junction V is shortened by 3 bases and J by 5 bases, with 14 bases in between. Whole blood was collected in K2EDTA tubes by collaborating institutions according to the institutions' own protocols. For TCRbeta analysis, collaborator samples were shipped as frozen whole blood, as isolated PBMCs, or as DNA extracted from either sample type. Paper-wide results and their limitations: The quantity of clinical and demographic metadata differed by source and by participant and was supplied without curation.

The immunoSEQ Assay, a bias-controlled multiplex PCR, was used to amplify TCRbeta CDR3 regions from genomic DNA. The paper's data handling went like this. Nucleated cell counts per sample were estimated from amplification of reference gene primers within the assay. To quantify the absolute abundance of each unique TCRbeta CDR3 rearrangement, sequence reads were collapsed and filtered. For each sample, productive Simpson clonality was calculated as the square root of Simpson's diversity index across productive rearrangements. TCRdb's version of the immuneACCESS table is confined to in-frame rearrangements and falls short of the full clone set. An unresolved V gene accounts for under half of the shortfall where checked; the remainder is of unknown origin. V and J calls and clone size come straight from that table; D and trimming were deduced from the DNA. The sample table holds around 280,000 clones, of which around four fifths were seen once. Approximately 4.1% of the sample comes from the top ten.

The material sequenced was peripheral blood. The chain employs TRBV18 and TRBJ1-5; the D gene lacks a confident call. The clonotype was recovered from a woman aged 45-60 years with active or convalescent COVID-19. The CDR3 protein is CASSPRPHGDQPQHF. The DNA is TGTGCCAGCTCACCGCGCCCTCACGGGGATCAGCCCCAGCATTTT. The CDR3, completed at both ends by the reference TRBV18 and TRBJ1-5 genes, gives the full variable domain NAGVMQNPRHLVRRRGQEARLRCSPMKGHSHVYWYRQLPEEGLKFMVYLQKENIIDESGMPKERFSAEFPKEGPSILRIQQVVRGDSAAYFCASSPRPHGDQPQHFGDGTRLSIL.